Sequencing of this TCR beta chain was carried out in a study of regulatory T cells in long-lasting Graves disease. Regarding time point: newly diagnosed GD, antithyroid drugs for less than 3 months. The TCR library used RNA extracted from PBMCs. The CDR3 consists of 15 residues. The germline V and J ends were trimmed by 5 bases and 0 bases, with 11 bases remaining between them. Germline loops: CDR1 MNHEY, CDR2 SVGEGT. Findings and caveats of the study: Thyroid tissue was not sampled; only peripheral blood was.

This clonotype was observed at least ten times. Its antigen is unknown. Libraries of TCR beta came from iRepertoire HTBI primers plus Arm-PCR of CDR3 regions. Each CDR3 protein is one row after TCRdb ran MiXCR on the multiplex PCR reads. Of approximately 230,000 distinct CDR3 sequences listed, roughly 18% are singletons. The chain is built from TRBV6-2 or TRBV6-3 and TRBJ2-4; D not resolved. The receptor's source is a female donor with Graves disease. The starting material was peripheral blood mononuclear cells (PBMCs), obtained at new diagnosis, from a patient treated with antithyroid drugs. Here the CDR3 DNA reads TGTGCCAGCAGTGAGGCCACTCGAGCCAAAAACATTCAGTACTTC. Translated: CASSEATRAKNIQYF.